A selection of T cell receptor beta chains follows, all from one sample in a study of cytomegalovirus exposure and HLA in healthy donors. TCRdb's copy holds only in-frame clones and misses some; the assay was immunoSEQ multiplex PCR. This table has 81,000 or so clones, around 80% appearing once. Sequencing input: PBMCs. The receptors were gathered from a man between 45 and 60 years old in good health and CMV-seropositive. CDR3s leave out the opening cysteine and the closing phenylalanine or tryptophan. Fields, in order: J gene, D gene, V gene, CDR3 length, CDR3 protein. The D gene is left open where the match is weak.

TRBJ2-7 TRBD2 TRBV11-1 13 ASSLNGRDSYEQY
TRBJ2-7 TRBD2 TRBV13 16 ASSSNRARGTDKDEQY
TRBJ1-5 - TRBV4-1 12 ASSQVTGNQPQH
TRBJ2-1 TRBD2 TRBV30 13 AWSVGLAGNNEQF
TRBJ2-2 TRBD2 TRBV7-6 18 ASSLRPGGVTNTNTGELF
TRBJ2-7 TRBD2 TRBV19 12 ASSKSRETYEQY
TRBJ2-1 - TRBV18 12 ASSPQTSGNEQF
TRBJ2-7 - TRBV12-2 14 ASRLLRTSGRYEQY
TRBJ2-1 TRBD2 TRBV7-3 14 ASSLNGLASYNEQF
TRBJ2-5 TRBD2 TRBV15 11 AMGSGSGGAQY
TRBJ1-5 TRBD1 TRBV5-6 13 ASSEGTGSIMAQH
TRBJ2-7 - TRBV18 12 ASSPRGPGGEQY
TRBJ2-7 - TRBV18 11 ASSLGQSAEQY
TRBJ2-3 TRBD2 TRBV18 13 ASSPTSGSGDTQY
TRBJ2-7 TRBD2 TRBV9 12 ASSVSAGGYEQY
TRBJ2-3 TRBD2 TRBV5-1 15 ASSPRASGTSTDTQY
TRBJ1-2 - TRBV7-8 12 ASSSLDRTYGYT
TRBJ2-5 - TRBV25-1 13 ASSVASRRQETQY
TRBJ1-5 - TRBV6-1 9 ASSEAEPQH
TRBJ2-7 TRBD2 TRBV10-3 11 AIKQTSGYEQY
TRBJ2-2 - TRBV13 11 ASSPRGAGELF
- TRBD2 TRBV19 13 ASRHKLALFYEQY
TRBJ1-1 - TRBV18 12 ASSPIGARSEAF
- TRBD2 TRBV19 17 ASSRGTSGRWDSSYEQY
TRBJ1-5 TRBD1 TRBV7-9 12 ASSSGQGEQPQH
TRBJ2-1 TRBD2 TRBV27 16 ASMGLAGGPTLYNEQF
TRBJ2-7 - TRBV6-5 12 AIRRRGVSYEQY
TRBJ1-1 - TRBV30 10 AWSPGTSEAF
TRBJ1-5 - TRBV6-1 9 ASRGGQPQH
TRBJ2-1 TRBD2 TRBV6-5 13 ASSLSGRVYNEQF
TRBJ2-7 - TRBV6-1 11 ASLRDFLNEQY
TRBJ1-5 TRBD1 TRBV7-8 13 ASSLRDRENQPQH
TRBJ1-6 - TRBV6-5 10 ASRTTGAPLH
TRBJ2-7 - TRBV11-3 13 ASSSRVEGPYEQY
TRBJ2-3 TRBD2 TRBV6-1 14 ASSERGGGTTDTQY
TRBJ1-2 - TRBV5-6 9 ASRQNYGYT
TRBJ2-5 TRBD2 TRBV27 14 ASSLSGLAMRETQY
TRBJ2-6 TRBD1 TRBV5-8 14 ASRDMDRAGANGLT
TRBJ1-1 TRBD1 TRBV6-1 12 ASSGKTGRTEAF
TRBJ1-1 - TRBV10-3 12 AISEYSMNTEAF
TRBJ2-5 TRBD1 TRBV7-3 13 ASSSGQGVGETQY
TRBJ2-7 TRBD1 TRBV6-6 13 ASSYGTGTTYEQY
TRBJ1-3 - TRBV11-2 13 ASSLDALAGNTIY
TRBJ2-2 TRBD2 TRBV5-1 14 ASSLGGLAGAGELF
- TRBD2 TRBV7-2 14 ASSSPRGAPPGEQY
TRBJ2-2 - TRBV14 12 ASSRSGSTGELF
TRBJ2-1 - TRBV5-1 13 ASSPFQESFNEQF
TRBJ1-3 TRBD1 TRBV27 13 ASSRQGAGGNTIY
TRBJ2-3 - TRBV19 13 ASDRAGVTTDTQY
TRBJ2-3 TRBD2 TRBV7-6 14 ASSSTSGRAADTQY
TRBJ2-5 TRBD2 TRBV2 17 ASSDPIRGLAGGQETQY
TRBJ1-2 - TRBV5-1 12 ASSIQGANYGYT
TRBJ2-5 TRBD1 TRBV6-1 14 ASSEPAGGRGETQY
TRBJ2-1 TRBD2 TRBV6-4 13 ASSVIAGSYNEQF
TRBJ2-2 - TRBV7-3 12 ASSETGNTGELF
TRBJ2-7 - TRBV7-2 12 ASSSADGVYEQY
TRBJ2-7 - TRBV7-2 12 ASSFQGWSYEQY
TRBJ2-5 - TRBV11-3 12 ASSLYGRTETQY
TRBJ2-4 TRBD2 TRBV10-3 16 AISESGTSGRASVIQY